This T cell receptor beta chain was sequenced during a study of shared clonotypes between healthy human individuals. Overall study: Each donor's CD8 memory used one plate, CD8 naive two, each CD4 subset three.

Study conclusions and caveats: Memory subsets generally showed lower estimated richness than naive subsets.

Trimming pared 1 base from V and 0 bases from J, leaving 14 bases between. Per the germline V gene, CDR1 is LGHNA and CDR2 is YSLEER. The CDR3 has 17 amino acids. Roughly 30,000 T cell genomes (around 0.2 ug DNA) went into each sorted-subset replicate. Generated by immunoSEQ multiplex PCR, the TCRdb table keeps only in-frame clones and is missing some. This table has millions of clones, roughly 92% appearing once. Each donor was a Caucasian adult residing in Nashville, Tennessee. Details on this clone: Its antigen is unknown.

The clonotype comes from a man between 18 and 29 years old in good health. Material for sequencing was naive CD4+ T cells sorted from blood. Stated subset: CD45RA+ positively selected. The chain combines TRBV4-3 with TRBJ2-3; possibly TRBD1 or TRBD2 for D (6 bases each). The CDR3 loop reads CASSQAWGLASTDTQYF. DNA of the CDR3: TGCGCCAGCAGCCAAGCATGGGGGCTAGCGAGCACAGATACGCAGTATTTT.